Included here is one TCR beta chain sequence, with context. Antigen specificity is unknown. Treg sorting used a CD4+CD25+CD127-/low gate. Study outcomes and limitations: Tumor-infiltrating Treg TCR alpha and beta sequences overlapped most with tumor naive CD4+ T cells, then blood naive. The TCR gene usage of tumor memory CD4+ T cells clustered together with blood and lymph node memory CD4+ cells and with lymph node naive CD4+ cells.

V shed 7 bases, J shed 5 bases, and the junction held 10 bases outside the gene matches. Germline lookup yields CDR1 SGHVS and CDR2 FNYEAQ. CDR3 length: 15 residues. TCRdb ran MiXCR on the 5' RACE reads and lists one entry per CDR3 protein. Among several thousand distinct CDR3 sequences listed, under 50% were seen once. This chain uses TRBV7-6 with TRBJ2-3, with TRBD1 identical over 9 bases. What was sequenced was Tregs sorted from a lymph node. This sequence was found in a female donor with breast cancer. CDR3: CASTSGTGSLDTQYF. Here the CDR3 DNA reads TGTGCCAGCACTTCCGGGACAGGGAGTCTAGATACGCAGTATTTT.